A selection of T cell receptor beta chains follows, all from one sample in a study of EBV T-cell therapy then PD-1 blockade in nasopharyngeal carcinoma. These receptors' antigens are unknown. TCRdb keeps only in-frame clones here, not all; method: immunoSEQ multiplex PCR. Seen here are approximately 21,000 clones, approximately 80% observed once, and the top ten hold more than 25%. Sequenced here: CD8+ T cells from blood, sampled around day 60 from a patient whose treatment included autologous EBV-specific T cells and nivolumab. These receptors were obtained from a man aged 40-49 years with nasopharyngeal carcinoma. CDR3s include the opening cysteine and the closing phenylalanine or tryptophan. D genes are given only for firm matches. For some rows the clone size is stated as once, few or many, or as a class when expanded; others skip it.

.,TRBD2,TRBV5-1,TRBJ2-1,CASSLTSGGHNEQFF,TGCGCCAGCAGCTTGACTAGCGGGGGACACAATGAGCAGTTCTTC
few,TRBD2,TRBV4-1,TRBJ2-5,CASSLMGGGETQYF,TGCGCCAGCAGCCTAATGGGGGGGGGAGAGACCCAGTACTTC
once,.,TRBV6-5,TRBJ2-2,CASSYQDGAGGELFF,TGTGCCAGCAGTTACCAAGACGGGGCGGGCGGGGAGCTGTTTTTT
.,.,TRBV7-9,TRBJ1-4,CASIQIGVNEKLFF,TGTGCCAGCATCCAGATAGGGGTTAATGAAAAACTGTTTTTT
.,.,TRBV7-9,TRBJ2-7,CASSLEGSDSTFGNEQYF,TGTGCCAGCAGCTTAGAAGGTTCGGACTCTACCTTCGGCAACGAGCAGTACTTC
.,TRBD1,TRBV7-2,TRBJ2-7,CASSSGTGDRTYEQYF,TGTGCCAGCAGCTCGGGGACAGGGGACAGGACCTACGAGCAGTACTTC
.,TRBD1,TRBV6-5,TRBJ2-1,CASSLRTGDEQFF,TGTGCCAGCAGTCTACGGACAGGGGATGAGCAGTTCTTC
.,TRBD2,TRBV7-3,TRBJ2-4,CASSPSGGNIQYF,TGTGCCAGCAGCCCCAGCGGGGGGAACATTCAGTACTTC
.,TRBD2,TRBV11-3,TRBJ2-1,CASSYTSGDYNEQFF,TGTGCCAGCAGCTATACTAGCGGGGACTACAATGAGCAGTTCTTC
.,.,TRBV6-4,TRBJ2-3,CASSDGEADTQYF,TGTGCCAGCAGTGATGGGGAGGCAGATACGCAGTATTTT
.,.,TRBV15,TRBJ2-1,CATSRDVALSSYNEQFF,TGTGCCACCAGCAGAGATGTAGCGCTGAGCTCCTACAATGAGCAGTTCTTC
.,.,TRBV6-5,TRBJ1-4,CASSYFGHLNEKLFF,TGTGCCAGCAGTTACTTTGGACATCTTAATGAAAAACTGTTTTTT
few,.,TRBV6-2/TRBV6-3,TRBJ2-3,CASSSGRSETDTQYF,TGTGCCAGCAGTTCGGGGAGATCCGAGACAGATACGCAGTATTTT
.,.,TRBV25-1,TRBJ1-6,CASSDREHSPLHF,TGTGCCAGCAGTGACAGAGAGCATTCACCCCTCCACTTT
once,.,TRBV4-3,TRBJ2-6,CASSQTGTASGANVLTF,TGCGCCAGCAGCCAGACAGGTACAGCATCTGGGGCCAACGTCCTGACTTTC
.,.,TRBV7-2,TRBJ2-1,CASSLGLGAGSSYNEQFF,TGTGCCAGCAGCCTTGGTTTGGGTGCGGGTAGCTCCTACAATGAGCAGTTCTTC
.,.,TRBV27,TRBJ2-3,CASSFRTSTADTQYF,TGTGCCAGCAGTTTCCGGACCTCCACGGCAGATACGCAGTATTTT
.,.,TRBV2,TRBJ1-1,CARTVRPLNTEAFF,TGTGCCAGGACCGTACGGCCTCTGAACACTGAAGCTTTCTTT
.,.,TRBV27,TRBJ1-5,CASSTRGRRPQHF,TGTGCCAGCAGTACGCGAGGCCGAAGGCCCCAGCATTTT
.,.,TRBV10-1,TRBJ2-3,CASTACLSTDTQYF,TGCGCCAGCACTGCGTGCCTTTCCACAGATACGCAGTATTTT
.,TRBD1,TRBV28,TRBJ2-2,CASSFRTGLSTGELFF,TGTGCCAGCAGTTTCCGGACAGGGTTGAGTACCGGGGAGCTGTTTTTT
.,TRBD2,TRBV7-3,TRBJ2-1,CASSPGLAGGQSSYNEQFF,TGTGCCAGCAGCCCCGGACTAGCGGGGGGCCAGAGCTCCTACAATGAGCAGTTCTTC
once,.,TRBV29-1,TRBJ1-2,CSVVGGTNYGYTF,TGCAGCGTTGTGGGGGGCACTAACTATGGCTACACCTTC
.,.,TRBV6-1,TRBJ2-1,CASSYTLNEQFF,TGTGCCAGCAGTTATACACTGAATGAGCAGTTCTTC
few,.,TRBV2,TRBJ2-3,CASSGTEYTDTQYF,TGTGCCAGCAGCGGGACGGAGTACACAGATACGCAGTATTTT
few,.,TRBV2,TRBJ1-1,CARDSGGVNTEAFF,TGTGCCAGGGATTCGGGGGGAGTGAACACTGAAGCTTTCTTT
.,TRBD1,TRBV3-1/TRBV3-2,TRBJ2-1,CASSRGTGSPYNEQFF,TGTGCCAGCAGCCGAGGGACAGGGAGCCCCTACAATGAGCAGTTCTTC
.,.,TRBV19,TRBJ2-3,CATETDTQYF,TGTGCCACCGAAACAGATACGCAGTATTTT
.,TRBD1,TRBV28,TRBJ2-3,CASSLSYRGDTQYF,TGTGCCAGCAGTTTATCGTACAGGGGCGATACGCAGTATTTT
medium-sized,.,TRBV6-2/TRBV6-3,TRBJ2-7,CASSYSGRGHEQYF,TGTGCCAGCAGTTACTCAGGCAGGGGACACGAGCAGTACTTC
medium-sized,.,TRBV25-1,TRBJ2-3,CASSRRRVDTQYF,TGTGCCAGCAGCCGCCGACGGGTGGATACGCAGTATTTT
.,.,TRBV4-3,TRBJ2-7,CASSQFKGYEQYF,TGCGCCAGCAGCCAATTTAAGGGATACGAGCAGTACTTC
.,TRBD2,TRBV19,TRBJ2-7,CASSPLAGGAYEQYF,TGTGCCAGTAGCCCACTAGCGGGGGGGGCCTACGAGCAGTACTTC
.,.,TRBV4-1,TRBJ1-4,CASSQDLPFQGSGEKLFF,TGCGCCAGCAGCCAAGATCTCCCCTTCCAGGGTTCAGGTGAAAAACTGTTTTTT
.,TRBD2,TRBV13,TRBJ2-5,CASSPPISSSGEAPETQYF,TGTGCCAGCAGCCCACCCATTAGTTCTAGCGGGGAAGCCCCAGAGACCCAGTACTTC
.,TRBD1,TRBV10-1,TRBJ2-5,CASSGQAPVFEETQYF,TGCGCCAGCAGCGGACAGGCCCCGGTGTTTGAAGAGACCCAGTACTTC
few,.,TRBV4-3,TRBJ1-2,CASSPFFGNGYTF,.
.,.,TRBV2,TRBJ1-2,CASVTPKGPNYGYTF,TGTGCCAGCGTGACCCCTAAAGGTCCGAACTATGGCTACACCTTC
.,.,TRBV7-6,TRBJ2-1,CASSLIRAGDRNEQFF,TGTGCCAGCAGCTTAATCCGGGCGGGGGACAGAAATGAGCAGTTCTTC
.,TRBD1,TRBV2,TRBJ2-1,CASRDRAYNEQFF,TGTGCCAGCAGGGACAGGGCCTACAATGAGCAGTTCTTC
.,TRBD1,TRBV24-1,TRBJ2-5,CATSEAGTGIETQYF,TGTGCCACCAGTGAAGCCGGGACAGGGATTGAGACCCAGTACTTC
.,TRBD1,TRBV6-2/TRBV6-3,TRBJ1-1,CASSYSVRGLDTEAFF,TGTGCCAGCAGTTATTCCGTCAGGGGGCTAGACACTGAAGCTTTCTTT
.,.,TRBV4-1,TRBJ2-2,CASSHPTGTGELFF,TGCGCCAGCAGCCACCCAACGGGAACCGGGGAGCTGTTTTTT
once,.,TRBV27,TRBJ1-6,CASSLAGNYNSPLHF,TGTGCCAGCAGTTTAGCAGGAAATTATAATTCACCCCTCCACTTT
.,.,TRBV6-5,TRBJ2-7,CASNSAQSYEQYF,TGTGCCAGCAATTCCGCACAGAGCTACGAGCAGTACTTC